This T cell receptor (beta chain) was found in a study of OX40 agonist ivuxolimab in advanced cancers. About the research overall: Partial responses were seen in three patients, one with hepatocellular carcinoma and two with cutaneous melanoma.

The repertoire was sequenced with immunoSEQ multiplex PCR; TCRdb's copy has only in-frame clones and lacks some. The profile covers some 81,000 clones, with approximately 85% appearing a single time and roughly 0.66% taken by the ten largest. A remark on this clone: Its antigen remains unidentified.

The study, taken as a whole, reports: Also present in some nonresponders was a low level of normalized T-cell clonal expansion.

Per the germline V gene, CDR1 is SGHAT and CDR2 is FQNNGV. The CDR3 spans 13 residues. Trimming removed 4 bases from V and 7 bases from J, with 10 bases in between. The sequencing used CD4+ or CD8+ T cells sorted from blood, collected in a trial of the OX40 agonist ivuxolimab. This sequence joins TRBV11-2 and TRBJ1-4, with unresolved D. The source of this sequence is an adult with an advanced solid tumor such as melanoma, head and neck, liver or kidney cancer. CDR3 DNA sequence: TGTGCCAGCAGCTCCACGCCGGTTGAAAAACTGTTTTTT. As protein: CASSSTPVEKLFF. The full variable domain, in which reference TRBV11-2 and TRBJ1-4 provide the parts outside the CDR3, is EAGVAQSPRYKIIEKRQSVAFWCNPISGHATLYWYQQILGQGPKLLIQFQNNGVVDDSQLPKDRFSAERLKGVDSTLKIQPAKLEDSAVYLCASSSTPVEKLFFGSGTQLSVL.